The next 22 T cell receptor beta chains were all read from a single sample in a study of blood T cell repertoires in COVID-19. Sequenced by immunoSEQ multiplex PCR; TCRdb stores in-frame clones only, minus some. The table shows 150,000 to 200,000 clones, with about nine tenths occurring only once. Sequenced sample: PBMCs or T cells enriched from blood (not recorded which). These TCRs come from a woman aged 18-35 years who had recovered from COVID-19.

The chain recombines TRBV9 with TRBJ2-2, with a tentative D call TRBD2 (6 bases). V lost 0 bases and J 2 bases, leaving 11 bases between the germline ends. The germline gives CDR1 SGDLS, CDR2 YYNGEE. This CDR3 has 16 residues. CDR3 nucleotides: TGTGCCAGCAGCGTAGACCCTAGCGCCAACACCGGGGAGCTGTTTTTT. This gives the protein CASSVDPSANTGELFF.

The V and J genes are TRBV6-5 and TRBJ1-5, with D tentatively TRBD1 (6 bases). V dropped 8 bases and J dropped 3 bases, with 17 bases sitting between them. The CDR3 is 15 amino acids. CDR1 is MNHEY and CDR2 is SVGAGI in the germline V gene. Here the CDR3 reads CASGKTGTNNQPQHF. The CDR3, as DNA: TGTGCCAGCGGTAAGACCGGGACAAACAATCAGCCCCAGCATTTT.

This sequence joins TRBV10-1 and TRBJ2-3, with TRBD2 matching 9 bases. The junction had 3 bases not matched to a gene; V was cut back by 4 bases and J by 4 bases. Germline lookup yields CDR1 WNHNN and CDR2 SYGVQD (reference sequence). CDR3 length equals 14 residues. The CDR3 DNA sequence: TGCGCCAGCAGTGTCGTAGCGGGAGCAGATACGCAGTATTTT. The encoded protein is CASSVVAGADTQYF.

V and J are TRBV7-9 and TRBJ2-1; 12 positions agree with TRBD1. Germline V lookup: CDR1 SEHNR, CDR2 FQNEAQ (reference sequence). This CDR3 spans 17 amino acids. V shed 5 bases, J shed 8 bases, and the junction held 13 bases outside the gene matches. CDR3 sequence: CASSAPGQGAEFYEQFF. CDR3 nucleotides: TGTGCCAGCAGCGCTCCGGGACAGGGGGCCGAGTTCTATGAGCAGTTCTTC.

The chain recombines TRBV2 with TRBJ2-3; D uncertain. V was clipped by 6 bases and J by 8 bases, with 12 bases between them. Germline CDR1 and CDR2: SNHLY and FYNNEI. The CDR3 contains 12 residues. CDR3 in amino acids: CASSALSGTQYF. CDR3 in DNA: TGTGCCAGCAGCGCTCTGTCCGGTACGCAGTATTTT. Supplemented by reference TRBV2 and TRBJ2-3, the full variable domain reads EPEVTQTPSHQVTQMGQEVILRCVPISNHLYFYWYRQILGQKVEFLVSFYNNEISEKSEIFDDQFSVERPDGSNFTLKIRSTKLEDSAMYFCASSALSGTQYFGPGTRLTVL.

This chain connects TRBV5-1 to TRBJ1-2; 7 nucleotides align to TRBD1. This CDR3 spans 15 amino acids. Trimming took 0 bases from V and 5 from J; bases not matched to a gene: 7. CDR1 is SGHRS, CDR2 YFSETQ, per germline. The chain's CDR3 is CASSLEGDRKYGYTF. The DNA for the CDR3 is TGCGCCAGCAGCTTGGAAGGGGACAGAAAATATGGCTACACCTTC.

This clone occurred once. This chain connects TRBV5-1 to TRBJ2-5; 12 positions agree with TRBD2. The V gene's germline CDR1 is SGHRS and CDR2 YFSETQ. With 4 bases clipped from V and 5 bases from J, the junction kept 15 bases outside the gene matches. The CDR3 sequence is 18 residues long. DNA of the CDR3: TGCGCCAGCAGCCCCTGGGGATCGACTAGCGGGAGTGGGGAGACCCAGTACTTC. This translates into CASSPWGSTSGSGETQYF.

The chain's CDR3 is CASSHRPDSGDIQYF. The CDR3 DNA follows: TGTGCCAGCAGCCACAGACCCGACTCAGGGGACATTCAGTACTTC. This chain links TRBV28 with TRBJ2-4; TRBD1 is a possible D gene (6 bases). CDR1 and CDR2 from the germline V gene are MDHEN and SYDVKM. This CDR3 comprises 15 residues. With 6 bases removed from V and 8 bases from J, the gap between germline ends came to 20 bases.

The CDR3 region is CASSFTLGTGGGSSNQPQHF. The CDR3 coding sequence is TGTGCCAGCAGCTTTACCCTGGGGACAGGGGGCGGATCGAGCAATCAGCCCCAGCATTTT. The V and J genes are TRBV7-8 and TRBJ1-5; 12 nucleotides align to TRBD1. This CDR3 is 20 amino acids long. Losses at the gene ends were 3 bases for V and 1 base for J; bases not matched to a gene: 13. Per the germline V gene, CDR1 is SGHVS and CDR2 is FQNEAQ.

This chain joins TRBV29-1 and TRBJ2-6; possibly TRBD1 for D (5 bases). The CDR3 runs to 14 residues. The V end was cut by 7 bases, the J end by 0 bases, with 10 bases between. Germline V lookup: CDR1 SQVTM, CDR2 ANQGSEA. The chain's CDR3 is CSARDSSGANVLTF. Written as DNA, the CDR3 is TGCAGCGCAAGAGACAGCTCTGGGGCCAACGTCCTGACTTTC.

V gene TRBV5-1 combines with J gene TRBJ1-4, with TRBD1 matching over 8 bases. The J segment lost 5 bases and the V segment lost 4 bases, leaving 7 bases of the junction unmatched. Germline CDR1 and CDR2: SGHRS and YFSETQ. The CDR3 extends over 15 amino acids. The CDR3 reads CASSQGQGLNEKLFF. CDR3 coding DNA: TGCGCCAGCAGCCAAGGACAGGGCCTCAATGAAAAACTGTTTTTT.

The rearrangement links TRBV7-9 to TRBJ2-1, with 9 bases fitting TRBD2. The ends lost 2 bases at V and 0 bases at J; junction bases unmatched: 8. CDR1 is SEHNR, CDR2 FQNEAQ, per germline (reference sequence). The CDR3 runs 18 residues. The CDR3 region is CASSLTLLAGDSYNEQFF. The DNA for the CDR3 is TGTGCCAGCAGCTTAACTCTACTAGCGGGCGACTCCTACAATGAGCAGTTCTTC.

The V gene is TRBV7-2, the J gene TRBJ2-1; D uncertain. Deletions cut 2 bases from V and 2 bases from J, with 16 bases between. The germline V gene encodes CDR1 SGHTA and CDR2 FQGNSA. The CDR3 is 17 amino acids. In DNA form, the CDR3 reads TGTGCCAGCAGCTTAAGCTCCCAGGCGTCGGCCTACAATGAGCAGTTCTTC. It translates to CASSLSSQASAYNEQFF.

CDR3 in DNA: TGTGCCAGCAGTTTATCGAGGGATGTAGAGACCCAGTACTTC. It codes for CASSLSRDVETQYF. This rearrangement joins TRBV28 to TRBJ2-5; TRBD2 is a possible D gene (5 bases). The germline V gene has CDR1 MDHEN and CDR2 SYDVKM. CDR3 length equals 14 residues. V was shortened by 1 base and J by 4 bases, with 10 bases between the two germline ends.

The J gene is TRBJ2-1, the V gene TRBV7-9, with TRBD2 identical over 11 bases. CDR3 length equals 17 residues. The V gene's germline CDR1 is SEHNR and CDR2 FQNEAQ (reference sequence). Trimming cost V 0 bases and J 4 bases; bases outside gene matches: 5. The CDR3 here is CASSLALSGRGYNEQFF. CDR3 coding DNA: TGTGCCAGCAGCTTAGCTCTTAGCGGGAGGGGATACAATGAGCAGTTCTTC.

The chain employs TRBV7-9 and TRBJ2-1, with 10 bases lining up with TRBD2. The V and J ends lost 4 bases and 4 bases, in that order; junction bases with no gene match: 10. Germline V gene sequence: CDR1 SEHNR, CDR2 FQNEAQ (reference sequence). The CDR3 consists of 17 residues. The CDR3 sequence: CASSSSGRALRYNEQFF. CDR3 DNA: TGTGCCAGCAGCTCCAGCGGGAGGGCCCTGAGGTACAATGAGCAGTTCTTC.

The rearrangement joins TRBV6-5 to TRBJ2-7, with D perhaps TRBD1 (6 bases). V was cut by 4 bases and J by 3 bases, with 13 bases left in between. This CDR3 region has 14 residues. Germline V gene data show CDR1 as MNHEY and CDR2 as SVGAGI. CDR3 in DNA: TGTGCCAGCAGTTTCTCGACAGGTAACTACGAGCAGTACTTC. Its translation is CASSFSTGNYEQYF.

This chain links TRBV5-8 with TRBJ2-7; TRBD2 agrees at 10 bases. Trimming cost V 4 bases and J 4 bases; bases outside gene matches: 11. CDR1 and CDR2 (germline): SGHTS, YDEGEE. This CDR3 is built from 16 residues. The CDR3 sequence is CASSLTVAGGVYEQYF. DNA for the CDR3: TGTGCCAGCAGCCTCACCGTAGCGGGAGGTGTATACGAGCAGTACTTC.

The rearrangement uses TRBV28 and TRBJ2-3; 10 bases line up with TRBD2. Germline CDR1 reads MDHEN; CDR2 reads SYDVKM. V was clipped by 3 bases and J by 4 bases; unmatched bases: 4. The CDR3 runs to 15 residues. The chain's CDR3 is CASSLLAGAADTQYF. Written as DNA, the CDR3 is TGTGCCAGCAGTTTGCTAGCGGGAGCTGCAGATACGCAGTATTTT.

The chain joins TRBV24-1 to TRBJ2-1; a possible D gene is TRBD2 (5 bases). CDR1 and CDR2 (germline): KGHDR, SFDVKD. Trimming took 5 bases from V and 8 from J, leaving 6 bases between them. The CDR3 spans 11 residues. CDR3 region: CATSVGDEQFF. The CDR3 coding sequence is TGTGCCACCAGTGTCGGGGATGAGCAGTTCTTC.

The V gene is TRBV15, the J gene TRBJ1-2, with a tentative D call TRBD1 (6 bases). The V end lost 6 bases, the J end lost 7 bases, and 15 bases lay between the germline ends. CDR3 length: 13 amino acids. The germline V gene has CDR1 LNHNV and CDR2 YYDKDF (reference sequence). This CDR3 reads CATRGGGRRGYTF. The CDR3, as DNA: TGTGCCACCAGAGGGGGAGGGAGACGTGGCTACACCTTC.

This clone was detected once. The J gene is TRBJ2-7, the V gene TRBV2; 8 bases are a match to TRBD1. After removal of 6 bases from V and 5 bases from J, the junction contained 12 bases not matched to a gene. The CDR3 runs 15 residues. Germline assignment: CDR1 SNHLY and CDR2 FYNNEI. The CDR3 reads CASRNPGQATNEQYF. The CDR3 DNA reads as TGTGCCAGCAGAAACCCGGGACAGGCTACCAACGAGCAGTACTTC. Complete variable domain (other parts from reference TRBV2 and TRBJ2-7): EPEVTQTPSHQVTQMGQEVILRCVPISNHLYFYWYRQILGQKVEFLVSFYNNEISEKSEIFDDQFSVERPDGSNFTLKIRSTKLEDSAMYFCASRNPGQATNEQYFGPGTRLTVT.